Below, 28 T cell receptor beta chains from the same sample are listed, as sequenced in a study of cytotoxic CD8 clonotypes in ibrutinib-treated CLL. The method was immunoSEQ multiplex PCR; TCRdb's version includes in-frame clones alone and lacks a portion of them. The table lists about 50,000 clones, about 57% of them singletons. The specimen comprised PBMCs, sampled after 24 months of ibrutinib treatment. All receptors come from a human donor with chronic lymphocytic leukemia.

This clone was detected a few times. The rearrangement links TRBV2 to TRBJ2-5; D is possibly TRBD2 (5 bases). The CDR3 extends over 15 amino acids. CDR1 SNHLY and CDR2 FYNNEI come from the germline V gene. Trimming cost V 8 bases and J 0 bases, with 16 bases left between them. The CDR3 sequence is CASASIEGHQETQYF. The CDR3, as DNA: TGTGCCAGCGCCTCCATAGAGGGCCACCAAGAGACCCAGTACTTC.

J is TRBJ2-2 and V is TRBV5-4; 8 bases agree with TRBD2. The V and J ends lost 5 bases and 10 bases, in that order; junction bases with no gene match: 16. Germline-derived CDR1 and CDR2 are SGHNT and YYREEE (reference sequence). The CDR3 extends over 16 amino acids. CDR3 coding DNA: TGTGCCAGCAGGACCATACCGGGACTAGGTGACGAGGAGCTGTTTTTT. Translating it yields CASRTIPGLGDEELFF.

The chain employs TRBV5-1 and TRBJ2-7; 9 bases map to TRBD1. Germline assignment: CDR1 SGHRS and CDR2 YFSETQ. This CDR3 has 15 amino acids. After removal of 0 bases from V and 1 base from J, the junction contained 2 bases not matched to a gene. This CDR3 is CASSLGTGDSYEQYF. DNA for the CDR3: TGCGCCAGCAGCTTGGGGACAGGGGATTCCTACGAGCAGTACTTC. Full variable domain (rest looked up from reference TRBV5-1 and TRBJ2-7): KAGVTQTPRYLIKTRGQQVTLSCSPISGHRSVSWYQQTPGQGLQFLFEYFSETQRNKGNFPGRFSGRQFSNSRSEMNVSTLELGDSALYLCASSLGTGDSYEQYFGPGTRLTVT.

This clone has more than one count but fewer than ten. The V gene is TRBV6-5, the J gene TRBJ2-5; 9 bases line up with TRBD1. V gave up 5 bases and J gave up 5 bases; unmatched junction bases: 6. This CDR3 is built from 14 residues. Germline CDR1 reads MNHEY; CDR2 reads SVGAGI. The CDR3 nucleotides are TGTGCCAGCAGTAAACTGACAGGGGGGGAGACCCAGTACTTC. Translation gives CASSKLTGGETQYF.

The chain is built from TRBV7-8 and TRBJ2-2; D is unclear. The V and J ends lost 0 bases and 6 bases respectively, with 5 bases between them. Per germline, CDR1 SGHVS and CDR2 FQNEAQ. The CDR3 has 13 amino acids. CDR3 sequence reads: CASSLAGPGELFF. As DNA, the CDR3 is TGTGCCAGCAGCTTAGCGGGTCCCGGGGAGCTGTTTTTT.

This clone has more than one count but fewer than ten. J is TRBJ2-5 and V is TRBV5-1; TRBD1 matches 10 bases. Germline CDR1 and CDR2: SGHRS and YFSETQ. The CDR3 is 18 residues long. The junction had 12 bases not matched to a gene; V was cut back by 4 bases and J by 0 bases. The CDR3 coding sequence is TGCGCCAGCAGCCGCAATCGACAGGGGGCTATCAACCAAGAGACCCAGTACTTC. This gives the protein CASSRNRQGAINQETQYF.

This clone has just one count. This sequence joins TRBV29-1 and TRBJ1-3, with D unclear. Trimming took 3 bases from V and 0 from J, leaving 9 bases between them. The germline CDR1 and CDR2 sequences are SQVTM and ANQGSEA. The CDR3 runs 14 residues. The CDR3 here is CSVDDTRSGNTIYF. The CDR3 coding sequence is TGCAGCGTTGATGACACCCGCTCTGGAAACACCATATATTTT.

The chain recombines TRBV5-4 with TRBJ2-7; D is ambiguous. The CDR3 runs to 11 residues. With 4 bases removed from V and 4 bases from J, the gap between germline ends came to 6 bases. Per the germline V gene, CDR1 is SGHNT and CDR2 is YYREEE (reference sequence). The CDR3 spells CASSAGYEQYF. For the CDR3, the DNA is TGTGCCAGCAGCGCAGGATACGAGCAGTACTTC.

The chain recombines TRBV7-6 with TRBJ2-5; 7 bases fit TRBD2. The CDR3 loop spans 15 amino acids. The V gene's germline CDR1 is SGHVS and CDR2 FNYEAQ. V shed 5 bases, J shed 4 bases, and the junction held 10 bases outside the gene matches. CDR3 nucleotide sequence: TGTGCCAGCAGCCCCTCGGATGGGGGGGTAGAGACCCAGTACTTC. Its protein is CASSPSDGGVETQYF.

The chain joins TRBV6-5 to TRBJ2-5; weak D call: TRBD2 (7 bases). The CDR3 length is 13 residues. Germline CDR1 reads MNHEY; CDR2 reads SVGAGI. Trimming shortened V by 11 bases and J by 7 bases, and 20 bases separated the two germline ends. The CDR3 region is CASEGGGTRTQYF. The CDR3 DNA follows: TGTGCCTCCGAAGGGGGGGGCACGAGGACCCAGTACTTC.

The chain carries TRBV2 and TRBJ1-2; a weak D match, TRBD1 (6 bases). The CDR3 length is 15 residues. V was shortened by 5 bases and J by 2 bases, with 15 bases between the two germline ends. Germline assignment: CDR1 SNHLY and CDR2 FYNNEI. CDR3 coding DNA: TGTGCCAGCAGTCCCACACAGGGCGCCAACTATGGCTACACCTTC. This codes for CASSPTQGANYGYTF.

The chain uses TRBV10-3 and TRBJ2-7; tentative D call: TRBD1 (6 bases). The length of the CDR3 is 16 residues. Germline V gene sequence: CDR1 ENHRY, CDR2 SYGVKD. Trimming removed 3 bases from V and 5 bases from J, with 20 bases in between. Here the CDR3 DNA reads TGTGCCATCAGTGACTGGGCAGGGACATTTCCCAACGAGCAGTACTTC. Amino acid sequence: CAISDWAGTFPNEQYF.

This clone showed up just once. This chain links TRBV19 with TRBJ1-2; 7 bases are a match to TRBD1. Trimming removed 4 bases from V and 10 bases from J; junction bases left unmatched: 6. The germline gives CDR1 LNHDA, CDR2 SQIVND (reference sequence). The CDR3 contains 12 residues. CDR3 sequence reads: CASSTRQGDYTF. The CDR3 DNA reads TGTGCCAGTAGTACCAGACAGGGCGACTACACCTTC.

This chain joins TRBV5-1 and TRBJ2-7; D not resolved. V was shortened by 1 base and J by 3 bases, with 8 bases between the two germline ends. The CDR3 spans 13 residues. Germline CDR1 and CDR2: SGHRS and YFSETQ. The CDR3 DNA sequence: TGCGCCAGCAGCTTGCCGGGTTACTACGAGCAGTACTTC. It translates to CASSLPGYYEQYF.

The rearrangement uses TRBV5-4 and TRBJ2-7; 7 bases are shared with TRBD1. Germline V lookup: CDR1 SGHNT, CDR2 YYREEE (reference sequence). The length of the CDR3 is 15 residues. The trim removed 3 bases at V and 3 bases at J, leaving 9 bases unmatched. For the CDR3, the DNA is TGTGCCAGCAGCTCAACGGGACAGCGAATCTACGAGCAGTACTTC. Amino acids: CASSSTGQRIYEQYF. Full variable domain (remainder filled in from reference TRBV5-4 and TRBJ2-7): ETGVTQSPTHLIKTRGQQVTLRCSSQSGHNTVSWYQQALGQGPQFIFQYYREEENGRGNFPPRFSGLQFPNYSSELNVNALELDDSALYLCASSSTGQRIYEQYFGPGTRLTVT.

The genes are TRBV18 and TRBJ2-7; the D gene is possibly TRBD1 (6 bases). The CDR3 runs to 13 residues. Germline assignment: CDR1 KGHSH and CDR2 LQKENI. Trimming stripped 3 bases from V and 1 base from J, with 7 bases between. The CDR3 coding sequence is TGTGCCAGCTCACCTGGGACATCCTACGAGCAGTACTTC. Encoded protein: CASSPGTSYEQYF.

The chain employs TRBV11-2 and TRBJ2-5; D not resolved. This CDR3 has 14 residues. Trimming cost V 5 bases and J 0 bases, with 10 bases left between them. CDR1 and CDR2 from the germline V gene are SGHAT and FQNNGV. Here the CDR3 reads CASSARNDQETQYF. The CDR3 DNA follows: TGTGCCAGCAGCGCGCGGAACGACCAAGAGACCCAGTACTTC.

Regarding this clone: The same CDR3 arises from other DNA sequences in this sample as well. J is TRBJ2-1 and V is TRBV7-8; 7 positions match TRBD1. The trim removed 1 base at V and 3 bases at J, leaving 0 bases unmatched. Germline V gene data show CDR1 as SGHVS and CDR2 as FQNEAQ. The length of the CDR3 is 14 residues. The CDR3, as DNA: TGTGCCAGCAGCTTAGACAGGGGCTACAATGAGCAGTTCTTC. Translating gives CASSLDRGYNEQFF.

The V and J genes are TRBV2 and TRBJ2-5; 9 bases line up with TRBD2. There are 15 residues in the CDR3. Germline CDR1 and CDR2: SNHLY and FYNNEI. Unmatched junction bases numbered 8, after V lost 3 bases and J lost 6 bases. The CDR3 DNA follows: TGTGCCAGCAGTGAGGCGAGCGGGGGGACCAAGACCCAGTACTTC. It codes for CASSEASGGTKTQYF.

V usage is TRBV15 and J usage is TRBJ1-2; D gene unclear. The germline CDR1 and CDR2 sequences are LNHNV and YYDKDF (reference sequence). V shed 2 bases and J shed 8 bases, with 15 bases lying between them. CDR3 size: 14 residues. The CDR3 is CATSRPGLLPGYTF. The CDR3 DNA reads TGTGCCACCAGCAGACCAGGACTCCTCCCGGGCTACACCTTC.

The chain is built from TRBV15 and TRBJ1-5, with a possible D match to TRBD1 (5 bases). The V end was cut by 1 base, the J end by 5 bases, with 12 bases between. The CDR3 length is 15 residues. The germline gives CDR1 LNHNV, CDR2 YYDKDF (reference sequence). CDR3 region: CATSRAGDSDQPQHF. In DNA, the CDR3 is TGTGCCACCAGCAGAGCTGGAGACAGTGATCAGCCCCAGCATTTT.

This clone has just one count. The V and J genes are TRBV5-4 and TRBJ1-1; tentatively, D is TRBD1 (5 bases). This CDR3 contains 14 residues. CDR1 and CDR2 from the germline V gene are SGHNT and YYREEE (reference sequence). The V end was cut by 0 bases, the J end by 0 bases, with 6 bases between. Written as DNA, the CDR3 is TGTGCCAGCAGCTTGGGACAGATGAACACTGAAGCTTTCTTT. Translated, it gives CASSLGQMNTEAFF. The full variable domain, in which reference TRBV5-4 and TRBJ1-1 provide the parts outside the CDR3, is ETGVTQSPTHLIKTRGQQVTLRCSSQSGHNTVSWYQQALGQGPQFIFQYYREEENGRGNFPPRFSGLQFPNYSSELNVNALELDDSALYLCASSLGQMNTEAFFGQGTRLTVV.

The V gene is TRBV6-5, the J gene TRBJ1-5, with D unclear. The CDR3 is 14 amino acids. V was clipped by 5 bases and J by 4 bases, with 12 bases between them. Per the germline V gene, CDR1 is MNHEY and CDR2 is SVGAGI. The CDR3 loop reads CASSEVGRNQPQHF. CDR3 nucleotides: TGTGCCAGCAGTGAAGTTGGGAGAAATCAGCCCCAGCATTTT.

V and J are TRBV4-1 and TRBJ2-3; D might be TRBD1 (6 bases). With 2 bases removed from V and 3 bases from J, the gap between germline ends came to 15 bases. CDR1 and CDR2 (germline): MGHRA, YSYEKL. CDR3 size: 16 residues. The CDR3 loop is CASSQSGQLGTDTQYF. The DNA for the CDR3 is TGCGCCAGCAGCCAATCTGGACAGCTTGGGACAGATACGCAGTATTTT.

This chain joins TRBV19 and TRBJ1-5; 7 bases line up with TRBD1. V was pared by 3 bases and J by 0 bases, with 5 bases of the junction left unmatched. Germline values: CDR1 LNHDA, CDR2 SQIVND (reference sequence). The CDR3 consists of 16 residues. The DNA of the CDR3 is TGTGCCAGTAGTATCACAGGGGTTTCTAGCAATCAGCCCCAGCATTTT. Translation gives CASSITGVSSNQPQHF.

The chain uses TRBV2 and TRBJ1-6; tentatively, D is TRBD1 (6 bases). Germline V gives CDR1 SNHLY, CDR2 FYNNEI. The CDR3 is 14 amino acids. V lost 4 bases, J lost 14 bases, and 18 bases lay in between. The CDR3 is CASSARTARGALHF. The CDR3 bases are TGTGCCAGCAGTGCGAGGACAGCCCGAGGGGCCCTCCACTTT.

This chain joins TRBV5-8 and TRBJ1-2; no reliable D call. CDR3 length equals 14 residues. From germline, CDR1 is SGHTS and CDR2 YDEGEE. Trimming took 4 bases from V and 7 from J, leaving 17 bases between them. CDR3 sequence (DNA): TGTGCCAGCAGCGCGGACGGCAGAACCCTTGGCTACACCTTC. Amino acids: CASSADGRTLGYTF.

The CDR3 nucleotides read TGCAGCGTTGAAGGTCCAGGTTCCTACGAGCAGTACTTC. Residues: CSVEGPGSYEQYF. The chain uses TRBV29-1 and TRBJ2-7; no clear D. Looked up from germline, CDR1 is SQVTM and CDR2 is ANQGSEA. The CDR3 has 13 amino acids. The V gene lost 1 base and the J gene lost 1 base, with 8 bases spanning the gap.